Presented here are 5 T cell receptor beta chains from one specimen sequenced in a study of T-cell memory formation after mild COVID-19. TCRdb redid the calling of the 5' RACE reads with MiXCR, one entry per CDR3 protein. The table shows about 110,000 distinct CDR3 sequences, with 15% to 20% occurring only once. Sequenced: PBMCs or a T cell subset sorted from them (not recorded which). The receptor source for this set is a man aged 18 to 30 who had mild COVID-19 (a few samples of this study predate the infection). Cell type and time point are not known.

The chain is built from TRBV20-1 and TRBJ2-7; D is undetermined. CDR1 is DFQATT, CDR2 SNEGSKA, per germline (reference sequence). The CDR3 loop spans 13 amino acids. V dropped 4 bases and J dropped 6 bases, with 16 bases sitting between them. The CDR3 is CSAKSLAASEQYF. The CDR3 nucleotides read TGCAGTGCTAAGTCGCTTGCCGCATCCGAGCAGTACTTC.

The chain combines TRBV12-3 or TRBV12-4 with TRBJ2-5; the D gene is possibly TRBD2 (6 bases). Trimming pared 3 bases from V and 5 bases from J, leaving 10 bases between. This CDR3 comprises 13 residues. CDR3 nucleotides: TGTGCCAGCAGTTTCGCGGGGAGCGAGACCCAGTACTTC. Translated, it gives CASSFAGSETQYF.

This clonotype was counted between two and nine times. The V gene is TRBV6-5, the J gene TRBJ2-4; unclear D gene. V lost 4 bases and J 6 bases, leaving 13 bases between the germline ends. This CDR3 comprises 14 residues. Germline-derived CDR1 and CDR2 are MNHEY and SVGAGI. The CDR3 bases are TGTGCCAGCAGTTTACAGCGCCCAGCAAACATTCAGTACTTC. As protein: CASSLQRPANIQYF.

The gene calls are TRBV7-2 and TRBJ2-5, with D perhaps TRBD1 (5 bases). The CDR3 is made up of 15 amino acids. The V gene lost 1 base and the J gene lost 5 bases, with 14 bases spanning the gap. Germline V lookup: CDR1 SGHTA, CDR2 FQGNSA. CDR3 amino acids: CASSLGVARGETQYF. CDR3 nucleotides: TGTGCCAGCAGCTTAGGAGTAGCAAGGGGTGAGACCCAGTACTTC.

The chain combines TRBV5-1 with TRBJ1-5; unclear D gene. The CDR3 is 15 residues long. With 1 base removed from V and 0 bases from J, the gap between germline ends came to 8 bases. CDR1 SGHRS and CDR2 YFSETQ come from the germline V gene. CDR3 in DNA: TGCGCCAGCAGCTTGTGGGCCGGTAGCAATCAGCCCCAGCATTTT. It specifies CASSLWAGSNQPQHF. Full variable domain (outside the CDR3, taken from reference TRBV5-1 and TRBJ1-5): KAGVTQTPRYLIKTRGQQVTLSCSPISGHRSVSWYQQTPGQGLQFLFEYFSETQRNKGNFPGRFSGRQFSNSRSEMNVSTLELGDSALYLCASSLWAGSNQPQHFGDGTRLSIL.